The entry below describes one T cell receptor beta chain. A read error may explain this, as a much larger clone is one base away. Here the CDR3 omits its conserved ending phenylalanine or tryptophan, so a read error is the likely source. TCRdb analysed the RT-PCR reads with MiXCR anew, one entry per CDR3 protein. The table shows about 680,000 distinct CDR3 sequences, with 14% occurring only once. The V gene's germline CDR1 is SGHTA and CDR2 FQGNSA. The CDR3 totals 13 residues. V was trimmed by 7 bases and J by 1 base, leaving 11 bases between them. The clonotype originates from a female donor in good health, serving as a healthy control. The gene calls are TRBV7-2 and TRBJ2-7; possible D gene TRBD2, 6 bases. Sequenced sample: memory CD4+ T cells from blood. The DNA for the CDR3 is TGTGCCAGCACCCTTAGCGGATCCTACGAGCAGTACCTC. Its protein product is CASTLSGSYEQYL.